The 30 T cell receptor beta chains presented below share a single source sample, sequenced in a study of blood T cell repertoires in COVID-19. Clones were read by immunoSEQ multiplex PCR, and TCRdb kept only the in-frame ones, dropping some. The top ten hold roughly 10% of the sample, which has roughly 280,000 clones, about 88% seen once. The sample was peripheral blood. The source of these receptors is a young woman with COVID-19, enrolled during active disease.

The rearrangement uses TRBV28 and TRBJ2-1; no clear D gene. Trimming shortened V by 1 base and J by 8 bases, and 6 bases separated the two germline ends. The germline V gene has CDR1 MDHEN and CDR2 SYDVKM. The CDR3 consists of 12 residues. The CDR3 region is CASSLSLDEQFF. CDR3 sequence (DNA): TGTGCCAGCAGTTTATCTCTCGATGAGCAGTTCTTC.

The chain combines TRBV19 with TRBJ2-5; maybe TRBD2 (6 bases). Germline CDR1 LNHDA, CDR2 SQIVND (reference sequence). The CDR3 contains 12 residues. The V end was cut by 2 bases, the J end by 9 bases, with 10 bases between. The CDR3 DNA follows: TGTGCCAGTAGTATATCTAGCGCTCCCCAGTACTTC. Residues: CASSISSAPQYF. Together with reference TRBV19 and TRBJ2-5, the CDR3 gives the full variable domain: DGGITQSPKYLFRKEGQNVTLSCEQNLNHDAMYWYRQDPGQGLRLIYYSQIVNDFQKGDIAEGYSVSREKKESFPLTVTSAQKNPTAFYLCASSISSAPQYFGPGTRLLVL.

This chain joins TRBV7-9 and TRBJ1-4; D is ambiguous. This CDR3 is built from 13 residues. The ends were cut back, 2 bases at V and 11 bases at J, with 12 bases in the middle. CDR1 is SEHNR, CDR2 FQNEAQ, per germline (reference sequence). As DNA, the CDR3 is TGTGCCAGCAGCTTACCTACGGAGGATAAACTGTTTTTT. Protein product: CASSLPTEDKLFF.

The J gene is TRBJ2-1, the V gene TRBV7-3; 7 nucleotides agree with TRBD2. There are 13 residues in the CDR3. J lost 9 bases, V lost 1 base, and 3 bases had no gene match. Germline V CDR1 and CDR2: SGHTA, FQGTGA. The CDR3 loop reads CASSLRRELEQFF. The CDR3 DNA reads TGTGCCAGCAGCTTAAGGCGGGAGCTTGAGCAGTTCTTC. Based on the CDR3 plus reference TRBV7-3 and TRBJ2-1, the full variable domain is GAGVSQTPSNKVTEKGKYVELRCDPISGHTALYWYRQSLGQGPEFLIYFQGTGAADDSGLPNDRFFAVRPEGSVSTLKIQRTERGDSAVYLCASSLRRELEQFFGPGTRLTVL.

There are many counts of this clone. The genes are TRBV5-1 and TRBJ2-3; TRBD1 agrees at 9 bases. The V gene's germline CDR1 is SGHRS and CDR2 YFSETQ. Trimming took 1 base from V and 4 from J; bases not matched to a gene: 7. The CDR3 consists of 16 residues. CDR3 sequence reads: CASSLRGDRDSDTQYF. CDR3 nucleotide sequence: TGCGCCAGCAGCTTGCGTGGGGACAGGGATTCAGATACGCAGTATTTT.

The chain joins TRBV4-1 to TRBJ2-7; 12 bases map to TRBD2. Germline assignment: CDR1 MGHRA and CDR2 YSYEKL. This CDR3 has 14 residues. Germline trimming cut 8 bases from V and 7 bases from J; bases unmatched to any gene: 9. The CDR3 nucleotides are TGCGCCAGCTCATCAGGACTAGCGGGGCAGGAGCAGTACTTC. Residues: CASSSGLAGQEQYF.

This clone showed up just a few times. V gene TRBV4-1 combines with J gene TRBJ2-2; maybe TRBD1 (5 bases). The CDR3 sequence is 15 residues long. Germline V gene data show CDR1 as MGHRA and CDR2 as YSYEKL. The V end was cut by 2 bases, the J end by 2 bases, with 9 bases between. The CDR3 sequence is CASSQWTPNTGELFF. The CDR3 region has the DNA TGCGCCAGCAGCCAATGGACACCTAACACCGGGGAGCTGTTTTTT.

The chain couples TRBV3-1 (or the pseudogene TRBV3-2) to TRBJ2-7; D is possibly TRBD1 (6 bases). The germline CDR1 and CDR2 sequences are LGHDT and YNNKEL (reference sequence). V was cut by 6 bases and J by 5 bases, with 14 bases left in between. CDR3 length equals 13 residues. The CDR3 sequence is CASRPQGRDEQYF. The CDR3 coding sequence is TGTGCCAGCAGGCCGCAGGGGCGGGACGAGCAGTACTTC.

The chain employs TRBV6-6 and TRBJ2-2; the D gene is possibly TRBD1 (6 bases). V was pared by 3 bases and J by 5 bases, with 16 bases between. CDR3 length: 16 amino acids. CDR1 and CDR2 (germline): MNHNY, SVGAGI (reference sequence). Here the CDR3 reads CASSYDGGSLTGELFF. As DNA, the CDR3 is TGTGCCAGCAGTTATGATGGGGGCTCATTAACCGGGGAGCTGTTTTTT.

As to this clone: The sample has other DNA sequences that encode this CDR3 too. The V and J genes are TRBV2 and TRBJ1-5, with TRBD1 matching 7 bases. This CDR3 has 14 residues. Germline V gives CDR1 SNHLY, CDR2 FYNNEI. V shed 4 bases, J shed 4 bases, and the junction held 4 bases outside the gene matches. CDR3 amino acids: CASSGQGGNQPQHF. The CDR3, as DNA: TGTGCCAGCAGTGGACAGGGAGGTAATCAGCCCCAGCATTTT.

The chain couples TRBV9 to TRBJ2-3; D might be TRBD2 (5 bases). The CDR3 is made up of 16 amino acids. Germline CDR1 is SGDLS and CDR2 is YYNGEE. The V end was cut by 0 bases, the J end by 0 bases, with 11 bases between. CDR3 amino acids: CASSVESGTSTDTQYF. CDR3 nucleotide sequence: TGTGCCAGCAGCGTAGAGAGCGGTACTAGCACAGATACGCAGTATTTT.

The V gene is TRBV4-1, the J gene TRBJ2-4; 8 bases line up with TRBD1. CDR1 and CDR2 (germline): MGHRA, YSYEKL. With V trimmed by 0 bases and J by 7 bases, 8 bases remained unmatched. CDR3 size: 16 residues. The CDR3 loop reads CASSQDSPGQGNIQYF. Written as DNA, the CDR3 is TGCGCCAGCAGCCAAGATTCACCCGGACAGGGTAACATTCAGTACTTC.

This clone was observed once. The rearrangement joins TRBV7-6 to TRBJ2-1, with 15 bases aligning to TRBD2. Trimming removed 5 bases from V and 7 bases from J; junction bases left unmatched: 3. The CDR3 extends over 15 amino acids. The germline CDR1 and CDR2 sequences are SGHVS and FNYEAQ. Here the CDR3 reads CASSSGLAGGNEQFF. CDR3 sequence (DNA): TGTGCCAGCAGCAGTGGACTAGCGGGAGGGAATGAGCAGTTCTTC.

This chain links TRBV7-2 with TRBJ2-1, with 12 bases lining up with TRBD2. The CDR3 loop spans 22 amino acids. The germline CDR1 and CDR2 sequences are SGHTA and FQGNSA. The V gene end was trimmed by 0 bases and the J gene end by 0 bases; junction bases not matched to a gene: 15. CDR3: CASSLAPLGTSGPKSSYNEQFF. In DNA form, the CDR3 reads TGTGCCAGCAGCTTAGCCCCCCTCGGGACTAGCGGGCCAAAAAGCTCCTACAATGAGCAGTTCTTC.

The gene calls are TRBV4-1 and TRBJ2-2; 8 bases line up with TRBD1. V gave up 1 base and J gave up 6 bases; unmatched junction bases: 4. Germline lookup yields CDR1 MGHRA and CDR2 YSYEKL. The CDR3 is 15 residues long. The CDR3 DNA sequence: TGCGCCAGCAGCCAAGTGGACAGGGAGGCCGGGGAGCTGTTTTTT. It yields the protein CASSQVDREAGELFF.

This clone was observed a few times. The V call is TRBV9, the J call TRBJ1-1; D unresolved. Looked up from germline, CDR1 is SGDLS and CDR2 is YYNGEE. This CDR3 spans 13 amino acids. V was clipped by 1 base and J by 7 bases, with 11 bases between them. CDR3 coding DNA: TGTGCCAGCAGCGTAAGAGGCGGAAATGAAGCTTTCTTT. Amino acid sequence: CASSVRGGNEAFF.

This clone came up once. This chain joins TRBV29-1 and TRBJ2-7, with 7 bases lining up with TRBD2. Unmatched junction bases numbered 10, after V lost 7 bases and J lost 4 bases. CDR1 is SQVTM and CDR2 is ANQGSEA in the germline V gene. The CDR3 covers 13 residues. The CDR3 loop reads CSGTGGVGYEQYF. DNA for the CDR3: TGCAGCGGTACGGGGGGAGTTGGGTACGAGCAGTACTTC.

The V gene is TRBV28, the J gene TRBJ2-1; D perhaps matches TRBD2 (6 bases). The CDR3 extends over 15 amino acids. V was pared by 2 bases and J by 0 bases, with 8 bases between. Germline loops: CDR1 MDHEN, CDR2 SYDVKM. The CDR3: CASSLDGSSYNEQFF. CDR3 bases: TGTGCCAGCAGTTTAGACGGGAGCTCCTACAATGAGCAGTTCTTC.

The V and J genes are TRBV4-1 and TRBJ2-7; the match to TRBD2 covers 9 bases. V was pared by 0 bases and J by 3 bases, with 6 bases of the junction left unmatched. Per germline, CDR1 MGHRA and CDR2 YSYEKL. The CDR3 is 16 residues long. CDR3 protein: CASSQEQAGGYYEQYF. The CDR3 DNA is TGCGCCAGCAGCCAAGAACAAGCGGGAGGATACTACGAGCAGTACTTC.

CDR3 sequence reads: CASSQDKLETQYF. CDR3 nucleotide sequence: TGTGCCAGCAGCCAAGATAAGCTGGAGACCCAGTACTTC. The J gene is TRBJ2-5, the V gene TRBV3-1 (or the pseudogene TRBV3-2), with D uncertain. The V end was cut by 0 bases, the J end by 5 bases, with 7 bases between. In germline, CDR1 is LGHDT, CDR2 YNNKEL (reference sequence). There are 13 residues in the CDR3.

The V gene is TRBV5-6, the J gene TRBJ2-3, with TRBD1 matching over 7 bases. V shed 4 bases, J shed 6 bases, and the junction held 11 bases outside the gene matches. The CDR3 spans 15 residues. Germline V gene lookup returns CDR1 SGHDT and CDR2 YYEEEE. This chain's CDR3 is CASSPRGLVSDTQYF. CDR3 bases: TGTGCCAGCAGCCCGAGGGGGCTAGTTAGTGATACGCAGTATTTT.

The CDR3 nucleotides are TGTGCCAGCAGTGCTACAGGGACCGGGGAGCTGTTTTTT. Protein product: CASSATGTGELFF. This chain links TRBV12-3 or TRBV12-4 with TRBJ2-2, with D maybe TRBD1 (6 bases). V was cut by 5 bases and J by 5 bases, with 9 bases left in between. This CDR3 region has 13 residues.

The chain is built from TRBV10-1 and TRBJ2-7; tentatively, D is TRBD1 (5 bases). The germline V gene has CDR1 WNHNN and CDR2 SYGVQD (reference sequence). The CDR3 runs to 14 residues. V lost 0 bases, J lost 6 bases, and 12 bases lay in between. This CDR3 is CASSESHTGAEQYF. The DNA for the CDR3 is TGCGCCAGCAGTGAGTCGCACACAGGAGCCGAGCAGTACTTC.

Concerning this clone: Within the sample, other DNA sequences also encode this same CDR3. The CDR3: CASSEDMNTEAFF. The CDR3, as DNA: TGTGCCAGCAGTGAAGACATGAACACTGAAGCTTTCTTT. The chain employs TRBV2 and TRBJ1-1; D is undetermined. V gave up 1 base and J gave up 0 bases, with 3 bases separating them. This CDR3 region has 13 residues. The germline V gene has CDR1 SNHLY and CDR2 FYNNEI.

The chain carries TRBV4-2 and TRBJ2-6, with 9 positions matching TRBD1. The V gene end was trimmed by 3 bases and the J gene end by 2 bases; junction bases not matched to a gene: 5. This CDR3 is built from 17 residues. Germline CDR1 and CDR2: LGHNA and YNFKEQ. This CDR3 is CASSQTGTGTGANVLTF. CDR3 sequence (DNA): TGTGCCAGCAGCCAGACGGGGACAGGGACTGGGGCCAACGTCCTGACTTTC.

A word on this clone: Other DNA sequences in the same sample also yield this CDR3. The rearrangement links TRBV28 to TRBJ2-7, with 11 bases identical to TRBD1. Germline loops: CDR1 MDHEN, CDR2 SYDVKM. The CDR3 length is 13 residues. The trim removed 3 bases at V and 5 bases at J, leaving 0 bases unmatched. The CDR3 protein is CASSLDRGHEQYF. DNA of the CDR3: TGTGCCAGCAGTTTGGACAGGGGGCACGAGCAGTACTTC.

This sequence joins TRBV5-1 and TRBJ2-3; 7 positions match TRBD2. CDR3 length equals 16 residues. Trimming removed 4 bases from V and 2 bases from J; junction bases left unmatched: 10. Germline V gives CDR1 SGHRS, CDR2 YFSETQ. The CDR3 DNA reads as TGCGCCAGCAGCAAGGCGACTAGCAGCTACACAGATACGCAGTATTTT. It specifies CASSKATSSYTDTQYF. The full variable domain, with the rest looked up from reference TRBV5-1 and TRBJ2-3, is KAGVTQTPRYLIKTRGQQVTLSCSPISGHRSVSWYQQTPGQGLQFLFEYFSETQRNKGNFPGRFSGRQFSNSRSEMNVSTLELGDSALYLCASSKATSSYTDTQYFGPGTRLTVL.

The chain combines TRBV7-9 with TRBJ1-2; 7 bases line up with TRBD1. Looked up from germline, CDR1 is SEHNR and CDR2 is FQNEAQ (reference sequence). V trimming: 5 bases; J trimming: 0 bases; junction bases outside the gene matches: 9. This CDR3 is 16 amino acids long. CDR3 in amino acids: CASSRGRDSSNYGYTF. The CDR3 DNA reads as TGTGCCAGCAGCAGGGGACGGGACAGTTCTAACTATGGCTACACCTTC.

This clone was observed once. This chain links TRBV6-5 with TRBJ2-4; 9 nucleotides line up with TRBD2. V lost 7 bases and J lost 8; bases outside the gene matches: 12. Germline V gene data show CDR1 as MNHEY and CDR2 as SVGAGI. The CDR3 covers 15 residues. The CDR3 reads CASTGSSGTWDIQYF. The CDR3 nucleotides are TGTGCCAGCACGGGGTCTAGCGGGACCTGGGACATTCAGTACTTC.

The chain is built from TRBV7-9 and TRBJ1-2; 7 bases line up with TRBD1. V lost 5 bases to trimming and J lost 4 bases; unmatched junction nucleotides: 10. Germline CDR1 SEHNR, CDR2 FQNEAQ (reference sequence). The CDR3 sequence is 15 residues long. The DNA of the CDR3 is TGTGCCAGCAGCCCGCGAACAGGGGAAGTCTATGGCTACACCTTC. The encoded protein is CASSPRTGEVYGYTF.